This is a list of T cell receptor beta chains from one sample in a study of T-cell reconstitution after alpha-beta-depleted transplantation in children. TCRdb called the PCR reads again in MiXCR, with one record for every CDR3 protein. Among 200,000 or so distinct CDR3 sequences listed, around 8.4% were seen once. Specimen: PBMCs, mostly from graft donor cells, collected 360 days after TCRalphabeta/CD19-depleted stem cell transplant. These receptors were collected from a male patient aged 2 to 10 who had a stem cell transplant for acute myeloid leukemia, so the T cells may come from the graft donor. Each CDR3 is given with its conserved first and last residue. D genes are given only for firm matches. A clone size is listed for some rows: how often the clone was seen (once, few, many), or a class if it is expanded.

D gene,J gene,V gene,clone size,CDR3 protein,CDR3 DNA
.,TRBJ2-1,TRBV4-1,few,CASSQAGPLSGNEQFF,TGCGCCAGCAGCCAAGCGGGACCCCTCTCGGGCAATGAGCAGTTCTTC
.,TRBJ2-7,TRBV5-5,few,CASSLYEGPRGEQYF,TGTGCCAGCAGCTTGTATGAAGGGCCTCGGGGAGAGCAGTACTTC
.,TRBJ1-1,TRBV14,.,CASSRADTEAFF,TGTGCCAGCAGCCGGGCCGACACTGAAGCTTTCTTT
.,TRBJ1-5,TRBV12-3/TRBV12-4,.,CASSSGDQPQHF,TGTGCCAGCAGTTCAGGGGACCAGCCCCAGCATTTT
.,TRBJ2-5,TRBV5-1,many,CASSLDRQETQYF,TGCGCCAGCAGCTTGGACAGACAAGAGACCCAGTACTTC
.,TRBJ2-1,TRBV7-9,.,CASSLVIGSYNEQFF,TGTGCCAGCAGCCTAGTAATTGGGTCTTACAATGAGCAGTTCTTC
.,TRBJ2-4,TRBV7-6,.,CASSLEAFHPMGKNIQYF,TGTGCCAGCAGCTTAGAAGCTTTTCATCCTATGGGGAAAAACATTCAGTACTTC
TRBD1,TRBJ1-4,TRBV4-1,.,CASSQAGGATNEKLFF,TGCGCCAGCAGCCAGGCAGGGGGAGCAACTAATGAAAAACTGTTTTTT
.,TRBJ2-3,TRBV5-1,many,CASSLPTPTDTQYF,TGCGCCAGCAGCTTGCCGACCCCCACAGATACGCAGTATTTT
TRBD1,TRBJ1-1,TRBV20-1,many,CSARAGQGPFSEAFF,TGCAGTGCTAGGGCAGGACAGGGGCCGTTCTCTGAAGCTTTCTTT
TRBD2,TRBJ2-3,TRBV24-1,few,CATRQAGAGLADTQYF,TGTGCCACCAGACAAGCGGGAGCCGGGTTGGCAGATACGCAGTATTTT
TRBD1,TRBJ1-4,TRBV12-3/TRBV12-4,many,CASTNRGRGLTNEKLFF,TGTGCCAGCACCAACAGGGGCCGGGGGTTAACTAATGAAAAACTGTTTTTT
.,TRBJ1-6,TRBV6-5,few,CASSYTAGRSPLHF,TGTGCCAGCAGTTACACAGCGGGGCGGTCACCCCTCCACTTT
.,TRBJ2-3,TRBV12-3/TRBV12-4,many,CASSFAVTDTQYF,TGTGCCAGCAGTTTTGCCGTCACAGATACGCAGTATTTT
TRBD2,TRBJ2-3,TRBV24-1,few,CATSAAGGGPHTDTQYF,TGTGCCACCAGTGCAGCGGGAGGCGGACCGCACACAGATACGCAGTATTTT
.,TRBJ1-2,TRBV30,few,CAWSKGSNYGYTF,TGTGCCTGGAGTAAAGGGTCCAACTATGGCTACACCTTC
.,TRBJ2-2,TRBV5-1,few,CASSPWSDTGELFF,TGCGCCAGCAGCCCGTGGAGTGACACCGGGGAGCTGTTTTTT
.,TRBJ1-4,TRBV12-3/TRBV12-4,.,CASRDQELLGEKLFF,TGTGCCAGCAGGGACCAGGAACTTCTAGGTGAAAAACTGTTTTTT
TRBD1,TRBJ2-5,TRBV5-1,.,CASSLTTGVQETQYF,TGCGCCAGCAGCCTCACTACAGGGGTCCAAGAGACCCAGTACTTC
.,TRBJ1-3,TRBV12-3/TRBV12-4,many,CASSSDAPTLQGNTIYF,TGTGCCAGCAGTTCCGACGCGCCGACCCTTCAGGGAAACACCATATATTTT
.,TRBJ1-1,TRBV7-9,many,CASSLVGTVNTEAFF,TGTGCCAGCAGCTTAGTAGGGACGGTGAACACTGAAGCTTTCTTT
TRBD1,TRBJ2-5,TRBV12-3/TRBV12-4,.,CASSLDRVRETQYF,TGTGCCAGCAGCCTCGACAGGGTCCGAGAGACCCAGTACTTC
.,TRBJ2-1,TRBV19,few,CASTPTTSYEQFF,TGTGCCAGTACCCCGACCACTAGCTATGAGCAGTTCTTC
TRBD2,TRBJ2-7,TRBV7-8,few,CASSLLGTTFEQYF,TGTGCCAGCAGCTTACTCGGGACTACCTTCGAGCAGTACTTC
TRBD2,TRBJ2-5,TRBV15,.,CATSSGLAFEYGKETQYF,TGTGCCACCAGCTCGGGACTAGCTTTTGAATACGGGAAAGAGACCCAGTACTTC
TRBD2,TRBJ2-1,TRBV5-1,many,CASNWGTSATYNEQFF,TGCGCCAGCAACTGGGGGACTAGCGCTACCTACAATGAGCAGTTCTTC
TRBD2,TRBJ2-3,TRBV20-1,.,CSATRTSGSRHTQYF,TGCAGTGCTACCCGGACTAGCGGGAGTAGGCATACGCAGTATTTT
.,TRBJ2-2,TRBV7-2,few,CASSLVAGNTGELFF,TGTGCCAGCAGCTTAGTCGCAGGGAACACCGGGGAGCTGTTTTTT
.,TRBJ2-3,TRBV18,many,CASSPLGDTQYF,TGTGCCAGCTCACCCTTAGGGGATACGCAGTATTTT
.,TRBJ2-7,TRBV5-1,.,CASSPSSEYYEQYF,TGCGCCAGCAGCCCATCGTCGGAGTATTACGAGCAGTACTTC
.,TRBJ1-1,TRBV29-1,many,CSVDGGQAFF,TGCAGCGTTGACGGGGGGCAAGCTTTCTTT
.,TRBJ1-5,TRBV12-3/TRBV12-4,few,CASSTGLSNQPQHF,TGTGCCAGCAGTACCGGGTTAAGCAATCAGCCCCAGCATTTT
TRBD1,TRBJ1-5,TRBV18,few,CASSPPLRQTGNYSNQPQHF,TGTGCCAGCTCGCCACCATTGCGGCAGACAGGGAATTATAGCAATCAGCCCCAGCATTTT
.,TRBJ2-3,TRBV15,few,CATSRGLTDTQYF,TGTGCCACCAGCAGAGGTCTCACAGATACGCAGTATTTT
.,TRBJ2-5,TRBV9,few,CASSLRGQQETQYF,TGTGCCAGCAGCCTCCGGGGCCAACAAGAGACCCAGTACTTC
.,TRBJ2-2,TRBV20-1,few,CSASSETQDTGELFF,TGCAGTGCTAGTTCGGAGACCCAGGACACCGGGGAGCTGTTTTTT
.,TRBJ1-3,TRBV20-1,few,CSARRANSGNTIYF,TGCAGTGCCCGCCGTGCCAACTCTGGAAACACCATATATTTT
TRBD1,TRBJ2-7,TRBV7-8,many,CASSSRDRVHEQYF,TGTGCCAGCAGCTCCCGGGACAGGGTCCACGAGCAGTACTTC
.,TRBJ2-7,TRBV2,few,CASKDGQPHEQYF,TGTGCCAGCAAGGATGGGCAGCCCCACGAGCAGTACTTC
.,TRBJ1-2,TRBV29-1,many,CSVARVYNYGYTF,TGCAGCGTTGCGAGGGTTTACAACTATGGCTACACCTTC
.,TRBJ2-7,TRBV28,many,CASMEDPKPYEQYF,TGTGCCAGCATGGAGGACCCAAAACCCTACGAGCAGTACTTC
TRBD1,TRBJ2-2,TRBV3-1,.,CASSQVGTGRTGELFF,TGTGCCAGCAGCCAAGTGGGGACAGGACGCACCGGGGAGCTGTTTTTT
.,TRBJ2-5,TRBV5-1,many,CASSLDTETQYF,TGCGCCAGCAGCTTGGACACAGAGACCCAGTACTTC
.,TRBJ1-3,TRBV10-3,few,CAISEPWTVSSGNTIYF,TGTGCCATCAGTGAGCCTTGGACGGTGAGCTCTGGAAACACCATATATTTT
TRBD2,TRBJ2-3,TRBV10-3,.,CAMGGLVNYADTQYF,TGTGCCATGGGAGGACTAGTCAATTATGCAGATACGCAGTATTTT
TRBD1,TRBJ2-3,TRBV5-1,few,CATRQGITDTQYF,TGCGCCACCCGACAGGGCATCACAGATACGCAGTATTTT
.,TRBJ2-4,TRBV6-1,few,CASSERAVGAKNIQYF,TGTGCCAGCAGTGAAAGGGCGGTCGGGGCCAAAAACATTCAGTACTTC
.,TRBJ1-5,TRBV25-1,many,CASSGVTATETNQPQHF,TGTGCCAGCAGTGGGGTTACCGCGACAGAGACAAATCAGCCCCAGCATTTT
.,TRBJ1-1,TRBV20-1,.,CSAIGGARTEAFF,TGCAGTGCTATAGGGGGGGCGCGGACTGAAGCTTTCTTT
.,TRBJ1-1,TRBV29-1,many,CSVDELLNTEAFF,TGCAGCGTTGATGAGCTTCTGAACACTGAAGCTTTCTTT
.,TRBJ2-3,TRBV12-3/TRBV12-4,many,CASSFSDSTTDTQYF,TGTGCCAGCAGTTTCAGCGACTCGACGACAGATACGCAGTATTTT
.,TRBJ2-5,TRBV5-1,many,CASSDPGFLETQYF,TGCGCCAGCAGCGACCCGGGATTTCTAGAGACCCAGTACTTC
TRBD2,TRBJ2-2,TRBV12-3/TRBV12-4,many,CATHRSGGNTGELFF,TGTGCCACTCACCGCAGCGGGGGGAACACCGGGGAGCTGTTTTTT
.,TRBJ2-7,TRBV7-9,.,CASSLSPGAEEQYF,TGTGCCAGCAGCTTAAGTCCGGGGGCAGAGGAGCAGTACTTC
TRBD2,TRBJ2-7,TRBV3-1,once,CASSQASGSPYEQYF,TGTGCCAGCAGCCAAGCGAGCGGGAGCCCTTACGAGCAGTACTTC